Each of the 29 T cell receptor beta chains below was sequenced from the same sample in a study of blood T cell repertoires in COVID-19. Assay used: immunoSEQ multiplex PCR; TCRdb lists only in-frame clones, some missing. The sample carries 200,000 or so clones, roughly 88% recorded once. Sequenced input: PBMCs or T cells enriched from blood (not recorded which). These receptors came from a woman aged 30 to 39 who had been exposed to COVID-19.

This chain connects TRBV5-1 to TRBJ2-3, with D unclear. Germline V gene data show CDR1 as SGHRS and CDR2 as YFSETQ. The germline V and J ends were trimmed by 4 bases and 4 bases, with 10 bases remaining between them. The CDR3 is 13 amino acids. The CDR3 region is CASSTTQADTQYF. The DNA of the CDR3 is TGCGCCAGCAGCACTACACAAGCAGATACGCAGTATTTT.

The chain uses TRBV28 and TRBJ1-4; 8 bases map to TRBD1. V lost 1 base to trimming and J lost 8 bases; unmatched junction nucleotides: 3. In germline, CDR1 is MDHEN, CDR2 SYDVKM. This CDR3 spans 14 amino acids. CDR3 region: CASSLSGGKEKLFF. For the CDR3, the DNA is TGTGCCAGCAGTTTATCAGGGGGCAAAGAAAAACTGTTTTTT.

The chain employs TRBV2 and TRBJ1-4, with 7 positions matching TRBD1. This CDR3 has 16 amino acids. Germline V gives CDR1 SNHLY, CDR2 FYNNEI. Trimming at V came to 8 bases and at J to 3 bases, leaving 12 bases not matched to a gene. For the CDR3, the DNA is TGTGCCAGCTCGGTTTCCGGGACAGAAGCTAATGAAAAACTGTTTTTT. It encodes CASSVSGTEANEKLFF.

J is TRBJ1-1 and V is TRBV9; 12 nucleotides align to TRBD1. The V gene end was trimmed by 3 bases and the J gene end by 7 bases; junction bases not matched to a gene: 4. The length of the CDR3 is 14 residues. CDR1 SGDLS and CDR2 YYNGEE come from the germline V gene. As DNA, the CDR3 is TGTGCCAGCAGCGGAGGGACAGGGGGCGGTGAAGCTTTCTTT. Protein sequence: CASSGGTGGGEAFF. Looking up the rest from reference TRBV9 and TRBJ1-1 gives the full variable domain: DSGVTQTPKHLITATGQRVTLRCSPRSGDLSVYWYQQSLDQGLQFLIQYYNGEERAKGNILERFSAQQFPDLHSELNLSSLELGDSALYFCASSGGTGGGEAFFGQGTRLTVV.

The chain is built from TRBV5-1 and TRBJ1-6; D ambiguous. The CDR3 sequence is 15 residues long. V lost 2 bases, J lost 9 bases, and 15 bases lay in between. CDR1 SGHRS and CDR2 YFSETQ come from the germline V gene. The DNA of the CDR3 is TGCGCCAGCAGCTTCGAGGGTATGGGCGGTTCACCCCTCCACTTT. Its protein is CASSFEGMGGSPLHF.

This CDR3 is CASSERGRLGTGELFF. The CDR3 DNA sequence: TGTGCCAGCAGTGAGAGGGGGCGTTTGGGCACCGGGGAGCTGTTTTTT. The chain employs TRBV2 and TRBJ2-2; 7 positions match TRBD1. Germline V CDR1 and CDR2: SNHLY, FYNNEI. The CDR3 length is 16 residues. J gave up 4 bases and V 3 bases, and 8 bases lay outside the gene matches. Full variable domain (rest looked up from reference TRBV2 and TRBJ2-2): EPEVTQTPSHQVTQMGQEVILRCVPISNHLYFYWYRQILGQKVEFLVSFYNNEISEKSEIFDDQFSVERPDGSNFTLKIRSTKLEDSAMYFCASSERGRLGTGELFFGEGSRLTVL.

V usage is TRBV20-1 and J usage is TRBJ1-1; D gene ambiguous. V lost 3 bases and J lost 4, with 15 bases in between. CDR3 length equals 14 residues. Germline V lookup: CDR1 DFQATT, CDR2 SNEGSKA (reference sequence). For the CDR3, the DNA is TGCAGTGCTAGTGAGGAGGGTGGGGTCACTGAAGCTTTCTTT. It translates to CSASEEGGVTEAFF.

The chain uses TRBV6-5 and TRBJ2-7; the match to TRBD1 covers 10 bases. There are 13 residues in the CDR3. CDR1 and CDR2 from the germline V gene are MNHEY and SVGAGI. Germline trimming cut 5 bases from V and 7 bases from J; bases unmatched to any gene: 5. The CDR3 region is CASSRQGAGEQYF. CDR3 sequence (DNA): TGTGCCAGCAGTAGACAGGGGGCGGGGGAGCAGTACTTC.

The chain couples TRBV3-1 (or the pseudogene TRBV3-2) to TRBJ2-1; 7 bases align to TRBD2. Germline V gene data show CDR1 as LGHDT and CDR2 as YNNKEL (reference sequence). Unmatched junction bases numbered 8, after V lost 3 bases and J lost 0 bases. The CDR3 runs 17 residues. CDR3 in amino acids: CASSHASGLSSYNEQFF. CDR3 nucleotide sequence: TGTGCCAGCAGCCACGCTAGCGGTTTGAGCTCCTACAATGAGCAGTTCTTC.

V gene TRBV7-9 combines with J gene TRBJ2-7; no definite D call. Germline CDR1 reads SEHNR; CDR2 reads FQNEAQ (reference sequence). With 2 bases removed from V and 3 bases from J, the gap between germline ends came to 5 bases. The CDR3 runs 12 residues. The CDR3 region has the DNA TGTGCCAGCAGCTTAAGGAGCTACGAGCAGTACTTC. Its translation is CASSLRSYEQYF. The full variable domain, in which reference TRBV7-9 and TRBJ2-7 provide the parts outside the CDR3, is DTGVSQNPRHKITKRGQNVTFRCDPISEHNRLYWYRQTLGQGPEFLTYFQNEAQLEKSRLLSDRFSAERPKGSFSTLEIQRTEQGDSAMYLCASSLRSYEQYFGPGTRLTVT.

This chain uses TRBV5-1 with TRBJ2-7; 12 nucleotides line up with TRBD2. CDR3 length: 15 residues. Germline V lookup: CDR1 SGHRS, CDR2 YFSETQ. The junction had 4 bases not matched to a gene; V was cut back by 4 bases and J by 2 bases. The CDR3 loop is CASSKLAGGTYEQYF. The CDR3, as DNA: TGCGCCAGCAGCAAACTAGCGGGAGGAACCTACGAGCAGTACTTC.

V and J are TRBV5-1 and TRBJ2-5; weak D call: TRBD2 (5 bases). Germline V CDR1 and CDR2: SGHRS, YFSETQ. The CDR3 loop spans 14 amino acids. The V end was cut by 3 bases, the J end by 5 bases, with 14 bases between. As DNA, the CDR3 is TGCGCCAGCAGCTCCGGAGGCAGAGGGGAGACCCAGTACTTC. Encoded protein: CASSSGGRGETQYF.

The rearrangement joins TRBV15 to TRBJ2-5; TRBD1 agrees at 9 bases. Germline V gene sequence: CDR1 LNHNV, CDR2 YYDKDF (reference sequence). This CDR3 is built from 17 residues. V dropped 1 base and J dropped 4; count of bases not matched to a gene: 10. CDR3 sequence reads: CATSRVIGTGRGETQYF. The CDR3 region has the DNA TGTGCCACCAGCAGAGTGATAGGGACAGGGAGAGGAGAGACCCAGTACTTC.

V and J are TRBV19 and TRBJ1-1; D uncertain. Germline CDR1 and CDR2: LNHDA and SQIVND (reference sequence). Deletions cut 0 bases from V and 1 base from J, with 6 bases between. The CDR3 loop spans 14 amino acids. CDR3: CASSIDPGNTEAFF. CDR3 in DNA: TGTGCCAGTAGTATAGATCCCGGGAACACTGAAGCTTTCTTT.

The rearrangement uses TRBV10-2 and TRBJ2-3; a possible D gene is TRBD2 (6 bases). CDR1 and CDR2 (germline): WSHSY, SAAADI. V shed 0 bases and J shed 2 bases, with 18 bases lying between them. The CDR3 runs to 18 residues. The CDR3: CASSESNIGDSSTDTQYF. The CDR3 nucleotides read TGCGCCAGCAGTGAGTCGAATATAGGGGACTCCTCCACAGATACGCAGTATTTT.

Here the CDR3 DNA reads TGTGCCTGGAGTGTATGGACAGGAAACTATGGCTACACCTTC. The encoded protein is CAWSVWTGNYGYTF. The chain joins TRBV30 to TRBJ1-2; 7 bases match TRBD1. Germline V CDR1 and CDR2: GTSNPN, SVGIG (reference sequence). The junction had 3 bases not matched to a gene; V was cut back by 0 bases and J by 2 bases. CDR3 length: 14 amino acids.

CDR3 region: CATSNGGRIIYEQYF. CDR3 DNA: TGTGCCACCAGCAACGGGGGGAGGATTATCTACGAGCAGTACTTC. The rearrangement joins TRBV15 to TRBJ2-7; 7 positions match TRBD2. CDR1 LNHNV and CDR2 YYDKDF come from the germline V gene (reference sequence). The CDR3 is 15 amino acids. With 4 bases clipped from V and 3 bases from J, the junction kept 9 bases outside the gene matches.

V usage is TRBV29-1 and J usage is TRBJ1-6; 7 bases fit TRBD1. V dropped 5 bases and J dropped 10; count of bases not matched to a gene: 5. The length of the CDR3 is 12 residues. Germline V CDR1 and CDR2: SQVTM, ANQGSEA. The CDR3 sequence: CSVRDSSSPLHF. The CDR3 DNA reads as TGCAGCGTTAGGGACAGTAGCTCACCCCTCCACTTT.

The table lists this clone with a count of one. This sequence joins TRBV30 and TRBJ1-1; D is undetermined. CDR3 length: 11 residues. The germline CDR1 and CDR2 sequences are GTSNPN and SVGIG (reference sequence). V lost 8 bases to trimming and J lost 4 bases, with 11 bases between them. CDR3 sequence: CARLRGTEAFF. As DNA, the CDR3 is TGTGCCCGCCTCCGGGGCACTGAAGCTTTCTTT.

This clone appeared a single time. The chain links TRBV2 to TRBJ2-7, with D possibly TRBD2 on 6 matching bases. The V end was cut by 7 bases, the J end by 12 bases, with 28 bases between. Germline lookup yields CDR1 SNHLY and CDR2 FYNNEI. The CDR3 is 15 residues long. The CDR3 reads CASKRPGLQQSLLYF. CDR3 in DNA: TGTGCCAGCAAGAGACCGGGACTCCAACAAAGTCTGCTGTACTTC.

This chain connects TRBV30 to TRBJ1-5; D is unclear. This CDR3 spans 14 amino acids. V was clipped by 1 base and J by 6 bases, with 13 bases between them. Germline V gene data show CDR1 as GTSNPN and CDR2 as SVGIG (reference sequence). The CDR3 sequence is CAWSGVRIGQPQHF. CDR3 bases: TGTGCCTGGAGTGGAGTCAGGATTGGTCAGCCCCAGCATTTT. Together with reference TRBV30 and TRBJ1-5, the CDR3 gives the full variable domain: SQTIHQWPATLVQPVGSPLSLECTVEGTSNPNLYWYRQAAGRGLQLLFYSVGIGQISSEVPQNLSASRPQDRQFILSSKKLLLSDSGFYLCAWSGVRIGQPQHFGDGTRLSIL.

The chain carries TRBV2 and TRBJ1-2, with 7 bases that match TRBD1. Germline-derived CDR1 and CDR2 are SNHLY and FYNNEI. This CDR3 spans 12 amino acids. Germline trimming cut 3 bases from V and 8 bases from J; bases unmatched to any gene: 3. CDR3: CASSETGRGYTF. The CDR3 coding sequence is TGTGCCAGCAGTGAGACAGGGAGAGGCTACACCTTC. The whole variable domain, filled in from reference TRBV2 and TRBJ1-2, reads EPEVTQTPSHQVTQMGQEVILRCVPISNHLYFYWYRQILGQKVEFLVSFYNNEISEKSEIFDDQFSVERPDGSNFTLKIRSTKLEDSAMYFCASSETGRGYTFGSGTRLTVV.

This clone appeared a single time. V usage is TRBV2 and J usage is TRBJ2-7; 8 bases align to TRBD1. Unmatched junction bases numbered 11, after V lost 6 bases and J lost 7 bases. Germline V CDR1 and CDR2: SNHLY, FYNNEI. CDR3 length equals 14 residues. The CDR3 DNA is TGTGCCAGCAGCTCCGGGACAGGCCCCCTGGAGCAGTACTTC. Its translation: CASSSGTGPLEQYF.

This clone was observed once. This chain uses TRBV30 with TRBJ2-5, with 7 bases identical to TRBD2. Germline trimming cut 1 base from V and 5 bases from J; bases unmatched to any gene: 13. This CDR3 region has 16 residues. Germline V gene data show CDR1 as GTSNPN and CDR2 as SVGIG (reference sequence). The CDR3 DNA follows: TGTGCCTGGAGTGGAATCGCGGGAGAGGACCTGGAGACCCAGTACTTC. Its translation is CAWSGIAGEDLETQYF.

This chain connects TRBV7-8 to TRBJ2-1; D is unclear. Germline V gives CDR1 SGHVS, CDR2 FQNEAQ. The length of the CDR3 is 16 residues. The V and J ends lost 0 bases and 1 base respectively, with 10 bases between them. The CDR3 here is CASSLAHGDSYNEQFF. The CDR3 coding sequence is TGTGCCAGCAGCTTAGCGCACGGTGATTCCTACAATGAGCAGTTCTTC.

The chain links TRBV19 to TRBJ1-2, with 10 bases matching TRBD1. Germline V lookup: CDR1 LNHDA, CDR2 SQIVND (reference sequence). CDR3 size: 15 residues. Unmatched junction bases numbered 3, after V lost 3 bases and J lost 2 bases. The CDR3 loop is CASSIGTGENYGYTF. The CDR3 DNA sequence: TGTGCCAGTAGTATCGGGACAGGGGAAAACTATGGCTACACCTTC.

The rearrangement uses TRBV5-1 and TRBJ1-4; D not resolved. Germline assignment: CDR1 SGHRS and CDR2 YFSETQ. V was shortened by 1 base and J by 8 bases, with 9 bases between the two germline ends. The CDR3 extends over 13 amino acids. CDR3 DNA sequence: TGCGCCAGCAGCTTGAGTCTGGGCGAAAAACTGTTTTTT. Residues: CASSLSLGEKLFF. Full variable domain (remainder filled in from reference TRBV5-1 and TRBJ1-4): KAGVTQTPRYLIKTRGQQVTLSCSPISGHRSVSWYQQTPGQGLQFLFEYFSETQRNKGNFPGRFSGRQFSNSRSEMNVSTLELGDSALYLCASSLSLGEKLFFGSGTQLSVL.

The V call is TRBV7-8, the J call TRBJ1-2; 8 bases line up with TRBD1. The CDR3 is 14 residues long. Germline-derived CDR1 and CDR2 are SGHVS and FQNEAQ. V lost 4 bases and J lost 4; bases outside the gene matches: 5. CDR3 sequence reads: CASSYGQGSYGYTF. CDR3 bases: TGTGCCAGCAGCTATGGACAGGGAAGCTATGGCTACACCTTC.

This clone was counted only a few times. This chain joins TRBV7-9 and TRBJ1-6, with D possibly matching TRBD1 (6 bases). V gave up 1 base and J gave up 0 bases, with 13 bases separating them. Germline values: CDR1 SEHNR, CDR2 FQNEAQ (reference sequence). This CDR3 has 18 residues. CDR3 sequence: CASSLGTELYSYNSPLHF. The CDR3 bases are TGTGCCAGCAGCTTAGGGACAGAACTTTACTCCTATAATTCACCCCTCCACTTT.